The next 9 T cell receptor beta chains were all read from a single sample in a study of breast tumors, draining lymph nodes, adjacent tissues. Breast cancer patients provided tissue from their axillary draining lymph nodes. TCRdb re-derived calls from the multiplex PCR reads in MiXCR, one entry per CDR3 protein. The sample has over 150,000 distinct CDR3 sequences, 33% seen once. Input material: axillary lymph node tissue. Every receptor here comes from a female donor with breast cancer. Some clones in this sample may be carry-over from other donors' samples.

This clonotype was seen many times. The genes are TRBV9 and TRBJ2-1; D is perhaps TRBD1 or TRBD2 (5 bases each). The V end was cut by 3 bases, the J end by 4 bases, with 14 bases between. The CDR3 runs 15 residues. Germline-derived CDR1 and CDR2 are SGDLS and YYNGEE. In nucleotides, the CDR3 is TGTGCCAGCAGCGGGCTGGGGCGAGGGTACAATGAGCAGTTCTTC. This codes for CASSGLGRGYNEQFF.

On this clonotype: This may arise from a read error, as a much more abundant clone is one base away. Because it lacks the conserved phenylalanine or tryptophan at the end, this CDR3 is likely a read error. This sequence joins TRBV5-1 and TRBJ2-2; TRBD2 matches at 15 bases. This CDR3 has 17 residues. In germline, CDR1 is SGHRS, CDR2 YFSETQ. The CDR3 sequence is CASSRTSGRAFTGELFS. As DNA, the CDR3 is TGTGCCAGCAGCCGGACTAGCGGGAGGGCGTTCACCGGGGAGCTGTTTTCT.

This clonotype was detected ten times or more. The CDR3 coding sequence is TGCGCCAGCAGCTTGTTTCGCGGGGGGGCCGGGAATGAGCAGTTCTTC. This codes for CASSLFRGGAGNEQFF. This rearrangement joins TRBV5-1 to TRBJ2-1; 9 bases map to TRBD2. The CDR3 loop spans 16 amino acids. V shed 1 base and J 7 bases; nucleotides not matched to a gene: 9. Germline loops: CDR1 SGHRS, CDR2 YFSETQ.

The gene calls are TRBV2 and TRBJ1-1; 10 nucleotides line up with TRBD1. CDR3 length equals 14 residues. Germline CDR1 reads SNHLY; CDR2 reads FYNNEI. The trim removed 7 bases at V and 7 bases at J, leaving 9 bases unmatched. CDR3 DNA: TGTGCCAGCACCTTGGGACAGGGGCTGAATGAAGCTTTCTTT. It specifies CASTLGQGLNEAFF.

This clonotype was seen many times. The V and J genes are TRBV3-1 and TRBJ2-5; D uncertain. The CDR3 consists of 12 residues. Trimming stripped 0 bases from V and 7 bases from J, with 6 bases between. Germline CDR1 is LGHDT and CDR2 is YNNKEL (reference sequence). The chain's CDR3 is CASSQDISTQYF. CDR3 nucleotides: TGTGCCAGCAGCCAAGACATTTCGACCCAGTACTTC.

The chain uses TRBV25-1 and TRBJ2-5, with TRBD2 matching over 15 bases. J gave up 3 bases and V 4 bases, and 9 bases lay outside the gene matches. This CDR3 is built from 18 residues. Per germline, CDR1 MGHDK and CDR2 SYGVNS. CDR3: CASSGGTSGRKIKETQYF. The CDR3 DNA follows: TGTGCCAGCAGTGGGGGGACTAGCGGGAGGAAAATAAAAGAGACCCAGTACTTC.

As for this clonotype: This likely comes from a read error, as the CDR3 has no conserved phenylalanine or tryptophan at its end. No DNA is shown, since the ends of the CDR3 on it are uncertain; the CDR3 is the one TCRdb lists. V gene TRBV20-1 combines with J gene TRBJ2-5; TRBD2 is the table's D call, not checked against the DNA. The CDR3 numbers 8 amino acids, ends counted. Germline V gives CDR1 DFQATT, CDR2 SNEGSKA (reference sequence). This CDR3 is CSASYTPP.

The rearrangement joins TRBV25-1 to TRBJ2-7, with D uncertain. Trimming pared 4 bases from V and 4 bases from J, leaving 14 bases between. CDR3 length equals 14 residues. Germline CDR1 reads MGHDK; CDR2 reads SYGVNS. This chain's CDR3 is CASSVSWVGYEQYF. CDR3 bases: TGTGCCAGCAGTGTTTCGTGGGTGGGTTACGAGCAGTACTTC.

This clonotype has at least ten counts. J is TRBJ2-1 and V is TRBV12-3 or TRBV12-4, with TRBD2 as a possible D gene (5 bases). Trimming stripped 6 bases from V and 12 bases from J, with 12 bases between. The CDR3 sequence is 11 residues long. CDR3 loop: CASSGGSWQFF. CDR3 DNA sequence: TGTGCCAGCAGCGGAGGTAGCTGGCAGTTCTTC.